This entry lists 13 T cell receptor beta chains sequenced from one sample in a study of OX40 agonist ivuxolimab in advanced cancers. TCRdb keeps only in-frame clones here, not all; method: immunoSEQ multiplex PCR. Of roughly 62,000 clones in the sample, roughly 85% were seen once. Here the sequenced sample was CD4+ or CD8+ T cells sorted from blood, taken in a trial of the OX40 agonist ivuxolimab. The receptors originated from an adult with an advanced solid tumor such as melanoma, head and neck, liver or kidney cancer.

This chain joins TRBV11-2 and TRBJ2-7; 7 bases are a match to TRBD2. CDR1 and CDR2 from the germline V gene are SGHAT and FQNNGV. This CDR3 comprises 14 residues. With V trimmed by 1 base and J by 4 bases, 4 bases remained unmatched. This CDR3 is CASSLASGGYEQYF. The DNA for the CDR3 is TGTGCCAGCAGCTTAGCTAGCGGTGGTTACGAGCAGTACTTC. Based on the CDR3 plus reference TRBV11-2 and TRBJ2-7, the full variable domain is EAGVAQSPRYKIIEKRQSVAFWCNPISGHATLYWYQQILGQGPKLLIQFQNNGVVDDSQLPKDRFSAERLKGVDSTLKIQPAKLEDSAVYLCASSLASGGYEQYFGPGTRLTVT.

This clone was recorded a few times. The V and J genes are TRBV28 and TRBJ2-2, with TRBD2 identical over 14 bases. Germline trimming cut 4 bases from V and 8 bases from J; bases unmatched to any gene: 12. The CDR3 sequence is 18 residues long. The V gene's germline CDR1 is MDHEN and CDR2 SYDVKM. Here the CDR3 reads CASSSYRLAGGIAGELFF. The CDR3 nucleotides read TGTGCCAGCAGTTCTTATCGACTAGCGGGAGGGATTGCTGGGGAGCTGTTTTTT.

V is TRBV19 and J is TRBJ2-7; D is possibly TRBD2 (6 bases). This CDR3 spans 14 amino acids. Germline CDR1 and CDR2: LNHDA and SQIVND (reference sequence). V was cut by 3 bases and J by 1 base, with 10 bases left in between. CDR3 sequence (DNA): TGTGCCAGTAGTATGGAGGGAAGATCCTACGAGCAGTACTTC. This codes for CASSMEGRSYEQYF.

CDR3 DNA sequence: TGTGCCATCGCGGCCCTCGGAGGCTACGAGCAGTACTTC. Protein product: CAIAALGGYEQYF. This rearrangement joins TRBV10-3 to TRBJ2-7; D is perhaps TRBD2 (5 bases). CDR3 length: 13 amino acids. Germline CDR1 reads ENHRY; CDR2 reads SYGVKD. V was clipped by 8 bases and J by 3 bases, with 14 bases between them.

This clone was detected once. This sequence joins TRBV7-3 and TRBJ2-3; D could derive from TRBD1 or TRBD2 (5 bases each). CDR3 length: 15 residues. V was pared by 1 base and J by 3 bases, with 11 bases between. Looked up from germline, CDR1 is SGHTA and CDR2 is FQGTGA. DNA of the CDR3: TGTGCCAGCAGCTTAAATGGGGGTGGGACAGATACGCAGTATTTT. It encodes CASSLNGGGTDTQYF.

V is TRBV5-4 and J is TRBJ2-7; 9 bases match TRBD2. The CDR3 is 15 residues long. The V segment lost 0 bases and the J segment 4 bases; nucleotides outside the gene matches: 5. Germline V gives CDR1 SGHNT, CDR2 YYREEE (reference sequence). The CDR3 sequence is CASSLGSGSQYEQYF. The CDR3 region has the DNA TGTGCCAGCAGCTTGGGTAGCGGGAGTCAGTACGAGCAGTACTTC.

The chain joins TRBV19 to TRBJ2-4; maybe TRBD2 (6 bases). CDR1 LNHDA and CDR2 SQIVND come from the germline V gene (reference sequence). There are 14 residues in the CDR3. The germline V and J ends were trimmed by 4 bases and 7 bases, with 14 bases remaining between them. The CDR3 region is CASSNRLGWNIQYF. In DNA, the CDR3 is TGTGCCAGTAGTAACCGACTAGGGTGGAACATTCAGTACTTC.

V and J are TRBV5-4 and TRBJ2-1; D is unclear. CDR3 length: 13 residues. Germline assignment: CDR1 SGHNT and CDR2 YYREEE (reference sequence). Trimming shortened V by 0 bases and J by 6 bases, and 7 bases separated the two germline ends. The CDR3 sequence is CASSLALPNEQFF. The CDR3, as DNA: TGTGCCAGCAGCTTGGCGCTGCCCAATGAGCAGTTCTTC.

The CDR3 sequence: CASSLFYSQPQHF. DNA of the CDR3: TGTGCCAGCAGTTTATTTTATAGTCAGCCCCAGCATTTT. The chain links TRBV27 to TRBJ1-5, with D unresolved. Germline CDR1 reads MNHEY; CDR2 reads SMNVEV (reference sequence). This CDR3 contains 13 residues. V shed 1 base and J shed 6 bases, with 7 bases lying between them.

The gene calls are TRBV5-1 and TRBJ1-5; D is unclear. The CDR3 is 15 residues long. Germline V gene sequence: CDR1 SGHRS, CDR2 YFSETQ. V was shortened by 1 base and J by 0 bases, with 8 bases between the two germline ends. The CDR3 sequence: CASSLTPYSNQPQHF. DNA for the CDR3: TGCGCCAGCAGCTTGACACCGTATAGCAATCAGCCCCAGCATTTT.

The chain couples TRBV15 to TRBJ2-5; TRBD2 aligns across 9 bases. With the DNA end fitting TRBJ2-7 better, the J assignment may be wrong. The CDR3 extends over 13 amino acids. Looked up from germline, CDR1 is LNHNV and CDR2 is YYDKDF (reference sequence). CDR3 sequence: CATSLTSGYEQYF. DNA for the CDR3: TGTGCCACCAGCCTGACTAGCGGCTACGAGCAGTACTTC.

This sequence joins TRBV6-5 and TRBJ2-2, with TRBD1 identical over 10 bases. The CDR3 spans 16 residues. Germline V gene sequence: CDR1 MNHEY, CDR2 SVGAGI. J was trimmed by 3 bases and V by 2 bases; bases with no gene match: 3. The CDR3 reads CASSYLGTGDTGELFF. CDR3 DNA sequence: TGTGCCAGCAGTTACCTCGGGACAGGGGACACCGGGGAGCTGTTTTTT.

The CDR3: CASSGTSGRAQGPGYEQFF. The DNA for the CDR3 is TGTGCCAGCAGCGGGACTAGCGGGAGGGCCCAGGGACCTGGGTATGAGCAGTTCTTC. The J gene is TRBJ2-1, the V gene TRBV28, with 16 positions matching TRBD2. The CDR3 contains 19 residues. CDR1 is MDHEN and CDR2 is SYDVKM in the germline V gene. Trimming at V came to 6 bases and at J to 8 bases, leaving 16 bases not matched to a gene.